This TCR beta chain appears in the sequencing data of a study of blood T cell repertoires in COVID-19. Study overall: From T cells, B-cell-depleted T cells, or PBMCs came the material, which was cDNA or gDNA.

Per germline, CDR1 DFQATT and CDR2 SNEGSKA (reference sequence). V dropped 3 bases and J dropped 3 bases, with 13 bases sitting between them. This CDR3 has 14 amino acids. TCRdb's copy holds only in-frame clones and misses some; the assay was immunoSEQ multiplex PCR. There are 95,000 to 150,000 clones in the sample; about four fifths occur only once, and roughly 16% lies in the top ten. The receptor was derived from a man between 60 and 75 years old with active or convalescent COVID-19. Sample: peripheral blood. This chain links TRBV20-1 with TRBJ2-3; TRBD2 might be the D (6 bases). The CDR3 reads CSASTGEVTDTQYF. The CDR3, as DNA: TGCAGTGCTAGTACGGGAGAGGTAACAGATACGCAGTATTTT.